This TCR beta chain was documented in a study of T-cell memory formation after mild COVID-19. Trimming took off 2 bases at V and 8 bases at J, with 9 bases between the two ends. The CDR3 is 12 residues long. Points on this clonotype: The antigen is not known.

Constant-segment primers served in 5'RACE that generated TCR alpha and TCR beta cDNA libraries bearing sample barcodes and UMIs. One entry per CDR3 protein, called by TCRdb with MiXCR from the 5' RACE reads. Of 100,000 to 150,000 distinct CDR3 sequences listed, about 18% were seen once; the top ten hold approximately 5.2%. General observations from the study: A balance of CD4 and CD8 characterized clones contracting day 15 to 85, whereas later expanders leaned CD4+. Some clones that responded turned up in pre-infection memory, which suggests that cross-reactive memory joined in. Clones which contracted sat mainly in CM and EM if CD4+, and in EMRA if CD8+.

The clonotype was recovered from a man aged 18 to 29 who had mild COVID-19 (a few samples of this study predate the infection). Cell type and time point are not known. The genes are TRBV12-3 or TRBV12-4 and TRBJ1-2; D unresolved. The specimen was PBMCs or a T cell subset sorted from them (not recorded which). CDR3 nucleotides: TGTGCCAGCAGTTTAAACGGCCGAGGCTACACCTTC. Its protein product is CASSLNGRGYTF.